The subject of this entry is one T cell receptor (beta chain). Its antigen is as yet unknown. The libraries of TRB cDNA were prepared using 5' RACE with UMI labels. Using the 5' RACE reads, TCRdb records one entry per CDR3 protein without DNA. This sample's table reports tens of thousands of distinct CDR3 sequences. 300,000 to 350,000 cells per CD8+ T cell subset were flow-sorted in triplicate. This CDR3 spans 14 amino acids. Germline assignment: CDR1 LNHDA and CDR2 SQIVND (reference sequence). This entry belongs to a study of CXCR3-negative and CXCR3-positive naive CD8 T cells. Regarding the study as a whole: CXCR3-positive naive cells carried more hydrophobic TRB CDR3s than CXCR3-negative naive cells did.

Material: naive CXCR3+ CD8+ T cells from blood. Subset described: CD45RO-CCR7+CD27+CD95- naive CD8+ T cells expressing CXCR3 (TNR3+). The rearrangement uses TRBV19 and TRBJ2-7. The sequence was obtained from a human donor in good health. Some clones in this sample may be carry-over from other donors' samples. The CDR3 loop reads CASSIVGTTYEQYF.